Listed below are T cell receptor beta chains from one sample, sequenced in a study of PD-L1 blockade in urothelial cancer. TCRdb's copy holds only in-frame clones and misses some; the assay was immunoSEQ multiplex PCR. Of fewer than 85,000 clones in the sample, more than 70% are singletons; the top ten hold about 11%. The sample here was PBMCs, taken around atezolizumab (anti-PD-L1) treatment. Every receptor here comes from a man aged 60 to 75 with urothelial cancer. The CDR3 runs from the conserved cysteine through the conserved F or W.

j_call	v_call	cdr3_aa
TRBJ2-3	TRBV5-6	CASSFEGRGADTQYF
TRBJ2-5	TRBV19	CASSIGRGWETQYF
TRBJ1-1	TRBV5-1	CASSFKGTGDTEAFF
TRBJ2-7	TRBV7-8	CASSQSSSYEQYF
TRBJ2-3	TRBV2	CASKDAARSTDTQYF
TRBJ2-7	TRBV7-3	CASSLTGTGLDEQYF
TRBJ2-1	TRBV6-4	CASSVLAGGDNEQFF
TRBJ2-5	TRBV19	CASNPRGVAGQETQYF
TRBJ2-3	TRBV19	CASSPSGDSTDTQYF
TRBJ2-7	TRBV5-1	CASSLTTGEYEQYF
TRBJ1-5	TRBV4-1	CASSQEAGQPQHF
TRBJ2-7	TRBV5-1	CASSPVGQGVHEQYF
TRBJ2-1	TRBV7-7	CASSSDRGEQFF
TRBJ2-2	TRBV5-1	CASSLGTSGHTGELFF
TRBJ1-5	TRBV6-6	CASSYVAGERDQPQHF
TRBJ2-5	TRBV2	CASSEGPVQETQYF
TRBJ1-2	TRBV5-5	CASSSEQGARGYTF
TRBJ2-2	TRBV2	CASSVQSNTGELFF
TRBJ2-1	TRBV11-2	CASSLISGRVRDEQFF
TRBJ2-2	TRBV29-1	CSATGDSSTGELFF
TRBJ2-1	TRBV6-1	CASREAGDRYNEQFF
TRBJ1-2	TRBV28	CASSLGKGYTF
TRBJ2-7	TRBV5-1	CASSLAPGTYEQYF
TRBJ1-3	TRBV9	CASSPSTSSGNTIYF
TRBJ2-1	TRBV19	CASGSSGRALRSSEQFF
TRBJ1-5	TRBV6-6	CASTRVGQGFDQPQHF
TRBJ1-4	TRBV7-7	CASSLDRDEKLFF
TRBJ2-2	TRBV10-2	CASSLAGGPGTGELFF
TRBJ2-6	TRBV7-6	CASSLSYSPGANVLTF
TRBJ2-7	TRBV5-5	CASSPGQGNYEQYF
TRBJ2-1	TRBV5-1	CASSRGLAGGGNEQFF
TRBJ2-3	TRBV6-4	CASSALAGGPLNTQYF
TRBJ1-2	TRBV6-5	CASIKMGQSYGYTF
TRBJ1-5	TRBV19	CASSIGLSLNNQPQHF
TRBJ1-4	TRBV6-6	CASSYLPGLDEKLFF
TRBJ2-2	TRBV23-1	CASSTDTGELFF
TRBJ2-7	TRBV5-1	CASSFRDSLYEQYF
TRBJ1-5	TRBV19	CASSEGGRIQPQHF
TRBJ2-5	TRBV2	CASSEARGSQETQYF
TRBJ2-3	TRBV2	CASSAGRAGDTDTQYF
TRBJ1-1	TRBV7-8	CASSIFMNTEAFF